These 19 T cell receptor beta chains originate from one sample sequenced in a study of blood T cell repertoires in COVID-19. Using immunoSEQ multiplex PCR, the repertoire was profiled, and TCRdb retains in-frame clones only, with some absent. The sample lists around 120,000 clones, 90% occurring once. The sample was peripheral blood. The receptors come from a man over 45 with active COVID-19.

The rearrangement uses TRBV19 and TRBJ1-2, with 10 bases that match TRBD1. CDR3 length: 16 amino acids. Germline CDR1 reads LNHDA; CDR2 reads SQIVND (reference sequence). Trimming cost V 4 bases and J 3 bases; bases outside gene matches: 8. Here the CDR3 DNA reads TGTGCCAGTAGTACCTCCGGGACAGGGGATTACTATGGCTACACCTTC. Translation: CASSTSGTGDYYGYTF.

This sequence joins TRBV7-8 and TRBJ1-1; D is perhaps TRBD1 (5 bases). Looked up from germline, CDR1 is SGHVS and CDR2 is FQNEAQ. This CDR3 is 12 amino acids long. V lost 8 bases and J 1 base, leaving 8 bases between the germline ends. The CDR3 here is CASGAANTEAFF. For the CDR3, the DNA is TGTGCCAGCGGGGCAGCGAACACTGAAGCTTTCTTT.

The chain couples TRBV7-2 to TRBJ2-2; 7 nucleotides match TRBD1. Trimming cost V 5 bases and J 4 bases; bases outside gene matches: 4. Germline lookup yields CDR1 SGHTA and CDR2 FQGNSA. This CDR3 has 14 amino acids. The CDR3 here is CASSQGQTTGELFF. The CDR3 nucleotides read TGTGCCAGCAGCCAGGGACAGACCACCGGGGAGCTGTTTTTT.

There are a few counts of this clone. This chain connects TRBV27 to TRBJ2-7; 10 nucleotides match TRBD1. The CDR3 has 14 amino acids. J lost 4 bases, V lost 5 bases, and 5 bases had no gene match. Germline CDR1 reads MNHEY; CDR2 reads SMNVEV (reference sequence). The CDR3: CASSPRQGAYEQYV. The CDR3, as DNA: TGTGCCAGCAGTCCGCGACAGGGGGCATACGAGCAGTACGTC.

The CDR3 protein is CASSLRGQETQYF. The CDR3 DNA follows: TGTGCCAGCAGCTTAAGGGGGCAAGAGACCCAGTACTTC. The rearrangement joins TRBV11-3 to TRBJ2-5; perhaps TRBD1 as D (6 bases). The CDR3 runs to 13 residues. V was pared by 2 bases and J by 2 bases, with 6 bases between. Germline lookup yields CDR1 SGHNT and CDR2 YENEEA.

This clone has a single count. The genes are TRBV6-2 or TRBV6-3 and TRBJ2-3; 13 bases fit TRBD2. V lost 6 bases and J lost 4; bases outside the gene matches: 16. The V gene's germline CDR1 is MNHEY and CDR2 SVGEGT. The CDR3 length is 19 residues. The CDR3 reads CASSRTSGGPTLLADTQYF. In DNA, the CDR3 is TGTGCCAGCAGCAGGACTAGCGGGGGCCCAACTCTCCTCGCAGATACGCAGTATTTT.

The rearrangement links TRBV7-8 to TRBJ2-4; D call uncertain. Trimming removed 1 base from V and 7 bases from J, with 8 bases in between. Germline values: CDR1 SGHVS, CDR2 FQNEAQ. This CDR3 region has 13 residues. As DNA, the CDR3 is TGTGCCAGCAGCTTAGAACAGAACAACATTCAGTACTTC. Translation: CASSLEQNNIQYF.

CDR3 nucleotides: TGTGCCACCAGTGATATTACAACGGGAGAGACCCAGTACTTC. This encodes CATSDITTGETQYF. V and J are TRBV24-1 and TRBJ2-5; no reliable D call. The CDR3 loop spans 14 amino acids. V was clipped by 3 bases and J by 4 bases, with 11 bases between them. Germline values: CDR1 KGHDR, CDR2 SFDVKD.

For the CDR3, the DNA is TGTGCCTCTTACAGGTCGGGTGAAAAACTGTTTTTT. It specifies CASYRSGEKLFF. The V and J genes are TRBV30 and TRBJ1-4, with D perhaps TRBD1 (5 bases). Looked up from germline, CDR1 is GTSNPN and CDR2 is SVGIG (reference sequence). The CDR3 is made up of 12 amino acids. V was trimmed by 7 bases and J by 7 bases, leaving 13 bases between them.

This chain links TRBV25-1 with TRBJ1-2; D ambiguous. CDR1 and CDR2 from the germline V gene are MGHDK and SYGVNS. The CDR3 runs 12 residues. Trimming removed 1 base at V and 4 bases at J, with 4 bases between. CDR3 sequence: CASSELSYGYTF. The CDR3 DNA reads TGTGCCAGCAGTGAATTGAGCTATGGCTACACCTTC.

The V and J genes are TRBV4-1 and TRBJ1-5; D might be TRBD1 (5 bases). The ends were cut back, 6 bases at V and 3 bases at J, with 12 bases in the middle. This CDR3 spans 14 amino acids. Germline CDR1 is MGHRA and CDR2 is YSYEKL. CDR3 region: CASSPDTYNQPQHF. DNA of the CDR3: TGCGCCAGCAGTCCGGACACCTACAATCAGCCCCAGCATTTT.

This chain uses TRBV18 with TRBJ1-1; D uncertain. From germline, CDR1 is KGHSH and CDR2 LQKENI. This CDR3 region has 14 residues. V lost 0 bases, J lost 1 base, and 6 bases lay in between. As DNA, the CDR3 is TGTGCCAGCTCACCACCGGCTCGGAACACTGAAGCTTTCTTT. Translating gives CASSPPARNTEAFF.

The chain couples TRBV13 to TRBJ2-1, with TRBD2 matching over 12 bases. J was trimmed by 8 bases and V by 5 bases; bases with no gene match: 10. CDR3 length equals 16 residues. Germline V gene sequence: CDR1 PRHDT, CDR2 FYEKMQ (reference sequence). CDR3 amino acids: CASSQLAGGPIYEQFF. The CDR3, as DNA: TGTGCCAGCAGCCAGCTAGCGGGAGGGCCGATCTATGAGCAGTTCTTC.

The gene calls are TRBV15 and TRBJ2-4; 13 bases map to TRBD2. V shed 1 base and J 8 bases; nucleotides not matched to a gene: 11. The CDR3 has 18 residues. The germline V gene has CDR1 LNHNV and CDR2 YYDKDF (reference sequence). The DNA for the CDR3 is TGTGCCACCAGCAGAGGTTTGACTAGCGGGGGGATCTTGGACATTCAGTACTTC. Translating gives CATSRGLTSGGILDIQYF.

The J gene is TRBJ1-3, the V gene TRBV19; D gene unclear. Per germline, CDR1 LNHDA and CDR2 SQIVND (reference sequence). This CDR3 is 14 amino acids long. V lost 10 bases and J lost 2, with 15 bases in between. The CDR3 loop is CATPYGRAGNTIYF. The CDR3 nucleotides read TGTGCCACCCCTTATGGGAGGGCTGGAAACACCATATATTTT.

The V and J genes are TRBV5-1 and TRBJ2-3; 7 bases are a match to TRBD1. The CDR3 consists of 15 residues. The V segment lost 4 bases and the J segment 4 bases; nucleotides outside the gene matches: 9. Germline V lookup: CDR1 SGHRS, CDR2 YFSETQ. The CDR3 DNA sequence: TGCGCCAGCAGCCTGGGACAGTCAGATCCAGATACGCAGTATTTT. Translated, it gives CASSLGQSDPDTQYF.

CDR3 bases: TGTGCCAGCAGCAGAGGGTTGATTCGACAGGGGAAATTCGATGGCTACACCTTC. This encodes CASSRGLIRQGKFDGYTF. J is TRBJ1-2 and V is TRBV2; 8 bases match TRBD1. Germline V gives CDR1 SNHLY, CDR2 FYNNEI. The J segment lost 6 bases and the V segment lost 6 bases, leaving 21 bases of the junction unmatched. The CDR3 runs to 18 residues.

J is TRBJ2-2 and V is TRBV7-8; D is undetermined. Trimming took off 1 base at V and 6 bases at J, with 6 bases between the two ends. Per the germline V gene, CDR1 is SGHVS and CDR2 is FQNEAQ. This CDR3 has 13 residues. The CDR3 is CASSLVDAGELFF. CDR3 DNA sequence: TGTGCCAGCAGCTTAGTAGATGCCGGGGAGCTGTTTTTT.

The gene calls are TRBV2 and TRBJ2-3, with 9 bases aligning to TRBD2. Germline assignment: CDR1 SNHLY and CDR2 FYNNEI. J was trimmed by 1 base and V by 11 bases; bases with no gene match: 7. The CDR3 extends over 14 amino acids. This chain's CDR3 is CAGGGGPGTDTQYF. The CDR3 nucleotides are TGTGCCGGCGGGGGGGGGCCTGGCACAGATACGCAGTATTTT.